This T cell receptor beta chain derives from a study of cytomegalovirus exposure and HLA in healthy donors. Study-level results: Reported results showed that the classifier diagnosed cytomegalovirus status with high specificity and sensitivity. Testing in vitro showed a few CMV-associated chains specific for CMV antigens. Overall, under 200 TCR beta chains were annotated as cytomegalovirus-associated.

This clone was seen just once. Its target is unknown. Germline CDR1 is MNHNS and CDR2 is SASEGT. The CDR3 is made up of 14 amino acids. The V segment lost 6 bases and the J segment 2 bases; nucleotides outside the gene matches: 4. The protocol was immunoSEQ multiplex PCR, while the TCRdb copy is restricted to in-frame clones and leaves out a portion. The sample records 150,000 or so clones, roughly nine tenths being singletons. The sequenced sample consisted of PBMCs. The TCR sequence derives from a woman aged 18-29 years in good health and CMV-seropositive. The chain links TRBV6-1 to TRBJ2-1; TRBD1 matches 7 bases. CDR3 region: CASRTGNTYNEQFF. The CDR3 region has the DNA TGTGCCAGCAGGACAGGGAACACCTACAATGAGCAGTTCTTC.